This T cell receptor (beta chain) is drawn from a study of PD-L1 blockade in urothelial cancer. Study details: Most patients, about 90% of the roughly 29, were males with bladder-origin cancer.

This CDR3 contains 19 residues. Per germline, CDR1 SGHAT and CDR2 FQNNGV. Trimming cost V 5 bases and J 3 bases; bases outside gene matches: 15. Notes on the study in general: For durable-benefit patients, tumor-associated blood clones expanded more at 3 weeks.

Notes on this clone: Antigen unknown.

Clones were read by immunoSEQ multiplex PCR, and TCRdb kept only the in-frame ones, dropping some. Of about 51,000 clones in the sample, 86% were seen once. The TCR originated in a man aged 60 to 75 with urothelial cancer. Specimen: PBMCs, collected around atezolizumab (anti-PD-L1) treatment. The chain links TRBV11-2 to TRBJ2-2, with 10 nucleotides matching TRBD2. For the CDR3, the DNA is TGTGCCAGCAGCATACCGGGACTAGCGAGAACGGGTGACACCGGGGAGCTGTTTTTT. This encodes CASSIPGLARTGDTGELFF.